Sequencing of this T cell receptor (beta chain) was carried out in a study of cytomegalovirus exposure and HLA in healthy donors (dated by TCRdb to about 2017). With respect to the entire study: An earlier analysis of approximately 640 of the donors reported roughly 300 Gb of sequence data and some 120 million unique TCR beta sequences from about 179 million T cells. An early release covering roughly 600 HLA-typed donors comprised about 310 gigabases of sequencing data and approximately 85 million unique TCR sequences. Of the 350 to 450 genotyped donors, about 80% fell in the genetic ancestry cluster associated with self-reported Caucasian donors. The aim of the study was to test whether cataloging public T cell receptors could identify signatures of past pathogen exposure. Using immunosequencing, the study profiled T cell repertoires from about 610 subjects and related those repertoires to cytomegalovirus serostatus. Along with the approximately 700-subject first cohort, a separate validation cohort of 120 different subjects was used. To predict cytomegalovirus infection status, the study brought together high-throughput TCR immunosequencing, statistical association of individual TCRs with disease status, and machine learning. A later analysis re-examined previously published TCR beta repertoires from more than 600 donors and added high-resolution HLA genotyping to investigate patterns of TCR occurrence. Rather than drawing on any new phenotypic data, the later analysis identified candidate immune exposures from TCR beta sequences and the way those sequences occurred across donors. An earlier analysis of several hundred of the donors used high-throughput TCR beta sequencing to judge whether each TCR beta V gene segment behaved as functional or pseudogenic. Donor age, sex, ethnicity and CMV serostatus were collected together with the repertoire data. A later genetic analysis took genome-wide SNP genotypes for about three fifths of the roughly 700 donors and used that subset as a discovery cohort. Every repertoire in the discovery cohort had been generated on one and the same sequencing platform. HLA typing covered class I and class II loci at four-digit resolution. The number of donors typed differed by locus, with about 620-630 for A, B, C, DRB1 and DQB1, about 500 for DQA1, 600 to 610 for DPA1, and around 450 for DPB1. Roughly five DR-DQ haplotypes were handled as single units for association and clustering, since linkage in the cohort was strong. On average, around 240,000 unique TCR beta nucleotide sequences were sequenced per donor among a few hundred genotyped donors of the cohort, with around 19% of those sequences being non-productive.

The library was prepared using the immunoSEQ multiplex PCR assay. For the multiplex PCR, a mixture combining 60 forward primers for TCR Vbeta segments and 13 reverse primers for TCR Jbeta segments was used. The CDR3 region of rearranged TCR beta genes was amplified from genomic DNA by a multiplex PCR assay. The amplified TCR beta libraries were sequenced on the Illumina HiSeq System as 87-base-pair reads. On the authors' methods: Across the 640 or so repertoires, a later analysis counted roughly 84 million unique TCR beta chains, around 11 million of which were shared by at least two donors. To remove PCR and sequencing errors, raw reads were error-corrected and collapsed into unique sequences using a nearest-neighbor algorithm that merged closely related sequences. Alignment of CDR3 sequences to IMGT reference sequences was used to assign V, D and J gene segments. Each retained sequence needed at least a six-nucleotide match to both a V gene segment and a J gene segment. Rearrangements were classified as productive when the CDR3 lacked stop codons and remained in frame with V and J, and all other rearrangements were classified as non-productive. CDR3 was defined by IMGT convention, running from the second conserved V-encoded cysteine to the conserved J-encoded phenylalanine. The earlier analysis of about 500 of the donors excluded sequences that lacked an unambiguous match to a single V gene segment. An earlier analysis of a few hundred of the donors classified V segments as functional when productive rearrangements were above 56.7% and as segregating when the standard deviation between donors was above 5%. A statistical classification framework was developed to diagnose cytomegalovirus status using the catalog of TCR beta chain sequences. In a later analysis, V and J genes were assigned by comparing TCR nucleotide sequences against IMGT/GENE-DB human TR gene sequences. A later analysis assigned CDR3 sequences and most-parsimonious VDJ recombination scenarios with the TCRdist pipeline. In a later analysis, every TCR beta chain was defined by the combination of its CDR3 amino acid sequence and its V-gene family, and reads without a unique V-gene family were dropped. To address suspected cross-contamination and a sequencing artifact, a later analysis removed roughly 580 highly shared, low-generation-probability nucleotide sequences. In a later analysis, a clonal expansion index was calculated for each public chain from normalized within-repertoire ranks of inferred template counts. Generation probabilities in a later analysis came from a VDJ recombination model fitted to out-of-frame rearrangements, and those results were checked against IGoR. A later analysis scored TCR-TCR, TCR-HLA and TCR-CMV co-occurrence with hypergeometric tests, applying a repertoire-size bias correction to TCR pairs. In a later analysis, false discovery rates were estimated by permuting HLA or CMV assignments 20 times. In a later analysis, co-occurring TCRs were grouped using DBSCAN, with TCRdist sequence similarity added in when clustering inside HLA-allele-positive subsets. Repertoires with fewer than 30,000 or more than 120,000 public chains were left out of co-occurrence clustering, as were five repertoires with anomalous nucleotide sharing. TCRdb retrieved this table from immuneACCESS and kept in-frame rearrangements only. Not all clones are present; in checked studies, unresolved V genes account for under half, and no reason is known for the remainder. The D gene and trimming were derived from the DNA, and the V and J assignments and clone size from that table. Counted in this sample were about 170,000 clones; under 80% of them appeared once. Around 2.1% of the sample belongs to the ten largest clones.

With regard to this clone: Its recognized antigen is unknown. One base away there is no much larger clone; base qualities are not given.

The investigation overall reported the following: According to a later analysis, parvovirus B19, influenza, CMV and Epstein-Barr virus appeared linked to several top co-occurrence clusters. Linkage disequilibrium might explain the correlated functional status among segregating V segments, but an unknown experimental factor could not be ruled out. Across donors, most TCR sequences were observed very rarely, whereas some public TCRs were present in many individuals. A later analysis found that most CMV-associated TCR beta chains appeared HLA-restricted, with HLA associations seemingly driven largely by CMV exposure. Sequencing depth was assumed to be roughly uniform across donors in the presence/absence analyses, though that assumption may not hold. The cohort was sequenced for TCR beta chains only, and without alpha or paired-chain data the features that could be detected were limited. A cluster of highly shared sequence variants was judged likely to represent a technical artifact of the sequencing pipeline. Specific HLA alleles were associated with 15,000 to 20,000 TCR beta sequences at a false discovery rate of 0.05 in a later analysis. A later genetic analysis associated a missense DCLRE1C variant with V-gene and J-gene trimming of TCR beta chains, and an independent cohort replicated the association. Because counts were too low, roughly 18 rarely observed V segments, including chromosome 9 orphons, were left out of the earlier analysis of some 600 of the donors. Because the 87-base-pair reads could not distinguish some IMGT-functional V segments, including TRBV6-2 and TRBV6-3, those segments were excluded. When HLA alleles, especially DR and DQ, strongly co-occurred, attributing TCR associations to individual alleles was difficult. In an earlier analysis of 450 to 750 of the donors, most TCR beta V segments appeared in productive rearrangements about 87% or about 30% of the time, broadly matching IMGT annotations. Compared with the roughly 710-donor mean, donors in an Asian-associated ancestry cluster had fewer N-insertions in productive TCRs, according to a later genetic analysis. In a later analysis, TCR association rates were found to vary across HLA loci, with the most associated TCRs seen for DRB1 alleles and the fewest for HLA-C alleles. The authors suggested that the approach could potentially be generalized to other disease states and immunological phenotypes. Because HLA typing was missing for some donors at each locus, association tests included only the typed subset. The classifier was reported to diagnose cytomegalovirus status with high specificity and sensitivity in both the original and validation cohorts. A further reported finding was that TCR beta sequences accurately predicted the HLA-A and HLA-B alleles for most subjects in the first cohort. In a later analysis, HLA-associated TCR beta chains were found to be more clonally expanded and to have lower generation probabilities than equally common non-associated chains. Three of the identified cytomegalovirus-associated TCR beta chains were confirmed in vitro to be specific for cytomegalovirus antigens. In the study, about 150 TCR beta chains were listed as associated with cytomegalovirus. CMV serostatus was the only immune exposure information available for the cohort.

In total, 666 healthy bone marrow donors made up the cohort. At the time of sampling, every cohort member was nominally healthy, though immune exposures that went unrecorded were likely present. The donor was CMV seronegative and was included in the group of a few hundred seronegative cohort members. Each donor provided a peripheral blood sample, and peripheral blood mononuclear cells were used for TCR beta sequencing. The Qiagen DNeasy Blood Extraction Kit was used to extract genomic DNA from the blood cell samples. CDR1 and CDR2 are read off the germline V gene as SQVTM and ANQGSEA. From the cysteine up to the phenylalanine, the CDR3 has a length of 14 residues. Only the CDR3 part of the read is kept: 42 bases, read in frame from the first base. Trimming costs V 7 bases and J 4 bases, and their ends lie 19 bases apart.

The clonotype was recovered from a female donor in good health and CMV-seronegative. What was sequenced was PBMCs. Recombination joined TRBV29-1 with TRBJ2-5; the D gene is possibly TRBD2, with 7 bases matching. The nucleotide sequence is TGCAGCGCCTACGGGGGCGGGAGTGGAGAGACCCAGTACTTC. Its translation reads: CSAYGGGSGETQYF.